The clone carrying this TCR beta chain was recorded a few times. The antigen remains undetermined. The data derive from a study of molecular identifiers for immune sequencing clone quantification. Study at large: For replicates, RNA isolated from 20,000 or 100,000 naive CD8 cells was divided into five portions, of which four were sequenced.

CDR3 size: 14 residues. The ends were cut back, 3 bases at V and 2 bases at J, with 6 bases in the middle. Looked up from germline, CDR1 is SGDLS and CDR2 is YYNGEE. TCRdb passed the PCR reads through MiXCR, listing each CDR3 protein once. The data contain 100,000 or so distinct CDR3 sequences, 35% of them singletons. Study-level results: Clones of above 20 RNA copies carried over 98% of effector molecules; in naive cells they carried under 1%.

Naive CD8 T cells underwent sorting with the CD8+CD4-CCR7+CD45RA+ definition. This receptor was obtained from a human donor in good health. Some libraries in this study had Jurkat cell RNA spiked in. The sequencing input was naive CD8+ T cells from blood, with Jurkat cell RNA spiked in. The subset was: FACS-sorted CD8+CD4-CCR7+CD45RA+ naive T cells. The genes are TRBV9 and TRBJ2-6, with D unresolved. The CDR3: CASSGRAGANVLTF. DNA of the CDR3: TGTGCCAGCAGCGGACGGGCTGGGGCCAACGTCCTGACTTTC.